These T cell receptor beta chains were read from a single sample in a study of early T cells in non-severe SARS-CoV-2 infection. TCRdb reprocessed the 5' RACE reads via MiXCR and lists one record per CDR3 protein. The table has over 25,000 distinct CDR3 sequences, about 5.7% seen once; the top ten hold 5.8%. The sample comprised whole blood. These receptor sequences come from an adult who was a healthcare worker with PCR-confirmed SARS-CoV-2 infection or an uninfected control (not recorded which). The CDR3 runs from the conserved cysteine through the conserved F or W. A D gene is named only where the DNA matches it firmly. Some rows have no size entry. The others give once, few or many, or a class for an expanded clone.

CDR3 protein	CDR3 DNA	J gene	V gene	clone size	D gene
CASSLTRDEQYF	TGTGCCAGCAGTCTCACAAGGGACGAGCAGTACTTC	TRBJ2-7	TRBV6-6	many	-
CSARGGGRSYEQYF	TGCAGTGCTAGGGGCGGGGGCCGCTCCTACGAGCAGTACTTC	TRBJ2-7	TRBV20-1	many	-
CASSYERGNYEQYF	TGTGCCAGCAGTTACGAGCGGGGGAACTACGAGCAGTACTTC	TRBJ2-7	TRBV12-3/TRBV12-4	many	TRBD2
CASSTRTGTYEQYF	TGCGCCAGCAGCACCCGGACAGGGACCTACGAGCAGTACTTC	TRBJ2-7	TRBV5-1	many	TRBD1
CASSFQRGASTDTQYF	TGTGCCAGCAGTTTCCAGAGGGGGGCTAGCACAGATACGCAGTATTTT	TRBJ2-3	TRBV28	few	-
CASSVPNEKLFF	TGTGCCAGCAGTGTGCCGAATGAAAAACTGTTTTTT	TRBJ1-4	TRBV12-3/TRBV12-4	few	-
CASSYGLANYGYTF	TGTGCCAGCAGTTACGGTCTAGCTAACTATGGCTACACCTTC	TRBJ1-2	TRBV6-5	many	-
CASSYGPGTPFF	TGTGCCAGCAGTTACGGCCCGGGGACGCCGTTCTTC	TRBJ2-1	TRBV6-2/TRBV6-3	many	-
CASSLERREAFF	TGTGCCAGCAGCTTAGAACGGCGTGAAGCTTTCTTT	TRBJ1-1	TRBV7-2	medium-sized	-
CASGTGAGLKETQYF	TGTGCCAGCGGGACAGGGGCAGGGCTGAAAGAGACCCAGTACTTC	TRBJ2-5	TRBV7-2	-	TRBD1
CASSSQWTPSYEQYF	TGTGCCAGCAGCTCCCAGTGGACGCCCTCCTACGAGCAGTACTTC	TRBJ2-7	TRBV3-1	-	-
CASAGRASTNEKLFF	TGTGCCAGCGCCGGAAGGGCCTCAACTAATGAAAAACTGTTTTTT	TRBJ1-4	TRBV12-3/TRBV12-4	-	-
CASKPEGGWFGYTF	TGTGCCAGCAAGCCCGAAGGCGGGTGGTTTGGCTACACCTTC	TRBJ1-2	TRBV27	many	-
CASSFQNQPQHF	TGTGCCAGCAGCTTCCAGAATCAGCCCCAGCATTTT	TRBJ1-5	TRBV6-2/TRBV6-3	-	-
CASLDSRSTDTQYF	TGTGCCAGCTTGGACAGTAGAAGCACAGATACGCAGTATTTT	TRBJ2-3	TRBV28	many	-
CASSLARAGLTDTQYF	TGTGCCAGCAGCTTGGCCCGTGCGGGGCTGACAGATACGCAGTATTTT	TRBJ2-3	TRBV5-5	-	-
CASSQSPALARVPDTQYF	TGCGCCAGCAGCCAAAGTCCCGCATTGGCGCGAGTCCCTGATACGCAGTATTTT	TRBJ2-3	TRBV4-3	many	-
CASSQDWGQGAQVQFF	TGTGCCAGCAGCCAAGATTGGGGACAGGGGGCGCAGGTGCAGTTCTTC	TRBJ2-1	TRBV3-1	many	TRBD1
CAISFSGANVLTF	TGTGCCATCAGCTTCTCTGGGGCCAACGTCCTGACTTTC	TRBJ2-6	TRBV10-3	many	-
CSVGPDTGNVGYNEQFF	TGCAGCGTTGGCCCCGATACCGGGAACGTCGGATACAATGAGCAGTTCTTC	TRBJ2-1	TRBV29-1	many	-
CASSSWTGNTGELFF	TGTGCCAGCAGTTCCTGGACTGGGAACACCGGGGAGCTGTTTTTT	TRBJ2-2	TRBV6-6	many	-
CASSVGERGYTF	TGTGCCAGCAGCGTAGGGGAGCGCGGCTACACCTTC	TRBJ1-2	TRBV9	many	-
CASSNVNYNEQFF	TGTGCCAGCAGCAATGTTAACTACAATGAGCAGTTCTTC	TRBJ2-1	TRBV7-2	many	-
CASSFGDSGNTIYF	TGTGCCAGCAGCTTCGGAGACTCTGGAAACACCATATATTTT	TRBJ1-3	TRBV5-4	many	-
CAASRDRGNTEAFF	TGTGCCGCGTCCCGGGACAGGGGGAACACTGAAGCTTTCTTT	TRBJ1-1	TRBV10-3	many	TRBD1
CASSLGPPTDGQPQHF	TGTGCCAGCAGCTTGGGACCGCCTACAGACGGACAGCCCCAGCATTTT	TRBJ1-5	TRBV5-6	many	-
CASSSPGTANTEAFF	TGTGCCAGCAGTTCCCCTGGGACAGCGAACACTGAAGCTTTCTTT	TRBJ1-1	TRBV28	many	TRBD1
CASSLQLAVKHEQYF	TGTGCCAGCAGCTTACAACTAGCGGTTAAGCACGAGCAGTACTTC	TRBJ2-7	TRBV7-2	many	TRBD2
CATSMGTWETQYF	TGTGCCACCAGCATGGGGACGTGGGAGACCCAGTACTTC	TRBJ2-5	TRBV15	many	-
CASSQVGLRDRVLGTEAFF	TGCGCCAGCAGCCAAGTCGGCCTCCGGGATAGGGTATTGGGGACTGAAGCTTTCTTT	TRBJ1-1	TRBV4-3	many	-
CASSSYAGTGINTEAFF	TGTGCCAGCAGTTCCTATGCCGGGACAGGGATAAACACTGAAGCTTTCTTT	TRBJ1-1	TRBV6-5	-	TRBD1
CASSYDRGYEQYF	TGTGCCAGCAGTTACGACAGGGGGTACGAGCAGTACTTC	TRBJ2-7	TRBV6-6	many	TRBD1
CASSPSGGSAETQYF	TGTGCCAGCAGCCCTAGCGGGGGGTCCGCGGAGACCCAGTACTTC	TRBJ2-5	TRBV12-3/TRBV12-4	many	TRBD2
CASSYGLAGTYEQYF	TGTGCCAGCAGTTACGGACTAGCGGGGACCTACGAGCAGTACTTC	TRBJ2-7	TRBV6-5	many	TRBD2
CSARDRWRGTYEQYF	TGCAGTGCTAGAGATCGATGGAGGGGGACCTACGAGCAGTACTTC	TRBJ2-7	TRBV20-1	many	-
CASSSKEETAGYTF	TGCGCCAGCAGCTCAAAAGAGGAGACAGCCGGCTACACCTTC	TRBJ1-2	TRBV4-3	few	-
CASSKTRGGEQFF	TGTGCCAGCAGCAAGACACGGGGGGGTGAGCAGTTCTTC	TRBJ2-1	TRBV7-6	many	TRBD2
CASSLDEGEQYF	TGTGCCAGCAGCTTAGACGAGGGGGAGCAGTACTTC	TRBJ2-7	TRBV11-3	many	-
CASREQGANVLTF	TGTGCCAGCAGGGAACAGGGGGCCAACGTCCTGACTTTC	TRBJ2-6	TRBV2	few	-
CASSLGDNQPQHF	TGTGCCAGCAGTTTAGGGGACAATCAGCCCCAGCATTTT	TRBJ1-5	TRBV12-3/TRBV12-4	-	-
CASTGADASPLHF	TGTGCCAGCACCGGGGCGGACGCTTCACCCCTCCACTTT	TRBJ1-6	TRBV4-2	many	-
CASSLTGSGANVLTF	TGCGCCAGCAGCTTGACAGGGTCTGGGGCCAACGTCCTGACTTTC	TRBJ2-6	TRBV5-1	many	-
CASSPGDRTTDTQYF	TGCGCCAGCAGCCCGGGGGACAGGACCACAGATACGCAGTATTTT	TRBJ2-3	TRBV4-3	few	TRBD1
CASSPTQGGTEAFF	TGTGCCAGCAGTCCTACACAGGGGGGCACTGAAGCTTTCTTT	TRBJ1-1	TRBV12-3/TRBV12-4	many	TRBD1
CASSFHFATNEKLFF	TGCGCCAGCAGCTTCCATTTCGCAACTAATGAAAAACTGTTTTTT	TRBJ1-4	TRBV5-1	few	-
CSATTRVAKNIQYF	TGCAGTGCCACGACCAGGGTAGCCAAAAACATTCAGTACTTC	TRBJ2-4	TRBV20-1	few	-
CASSQDHTDTQYF	TGCGCCAGCAGCCAAGACCACACAGATACGCAGTATTTT	TRBJ2-3	TRBV4-3	many	-
CASSLMAGDGYTF	TGTGCCAGCAGCTTAATGGCAGGGGATGGCTACACCTTC	TRBJ1-2	TRBV7-9	-	-
CSAKTGQSSYEQYF	TGCAGTGCCAAAACGGGACAGAGCTCCTACGAGCAGTACTTC	TRBJ2-7	TRBV20-1	many	TRBD1
CASSPGSNSPLHF	TGTGCCAGCAGCCCAGGATCCAATTCACCCCTCCACTTT	TRBJ1-6	TRBV11-3	many	-
CASSLGGQNTEAFF	TGTGCCAGCAGCTTAGGGGGTCAGAACACTGAAGCTTTCTTT	TRBJ1-1	TRBV13	many	-
CASSLGPGDEQYF	TGTGCCAGCAGCTTAGGACCCGGGGACGAGCAGTACTTC	TRBJ2-7	TRBV7-2	-	-